The 18 T cell receptor beta chains presented below share a single source sample, sequenced in a study of cytotoxic CD8 clonotypes in ibrutinib-treated CLL. The data were produced by immunoSEQ multiplex PCR, yet TCRdb's version contains in-frame clones alone and is incomplete. The sample has about 160,000 clones; about four fifths are singletons. Sequenced here: PBMCs, sampled after 24 months of ibrutinib treatment. The receptors were gathered from a human donor with chronic lymphocytic leukemia.

The chain carries TRBV7-4 and TRBJ1-2, with a tentative D call TRBD1 (6 bases). Deletions cut 4 bases from V and 5 bases from J, with 17 bases between. This CDR3 has 15 residues. CDR1 and CDR2 (germline): SGHVT, SQSDAQ. DNA for the CDR3: TGTGCCAGCAGCTCCCGGGACACGGCCCGATATGGCTACACCTTC. Translating gives CASSSRDTARYGYTF.

The V and J genes are TRBV4-1 and TRBJ2-1; TRBD2 matches at 16 bases. The CDR3 spans 15 residues. Trimming cost V 4 bases and J 8 bases; bases outside gene matches: 2. Germline lookup yields CDR1 MGHRA and CDR2 YSYEKL. The CDR3 reads CASSLGLAGGYEQFF. The CDR3 DNA is TGCGCCAGCAGCCTGGGACTAGCGGGAGGGTATGAGCAGTTCTTC.

The chain recombines TRBV9 with TRBJ1-5, with D possibly TRBD1 on 5 matching bases. The germline V gene has CDR1 SGDLS and CDR2 YYNGEE. The V end lost 0 bases, the J end lost 6 bases, and 7 bases lay between the germline ends. The CDR3 loop spans 13 amino acids. The CDR3 sequence: CASSVEGVQPQHF. CDR3 in DNA: TGTGCCAGCAGCGTAGAAGGGGTTCAGCCCCAGCATTTT.

The chain recombines TRBV5-5 with TRBJ1-1, with D uncertain. V lost 2 bases and J 0 bases, leaving 14 bases between the germline ends. CDR1 is SGHKS and CDR2 is YYEKEE in the germline V gene (reference sequence). This CDR3 is 16 amino acids long. As DNA, the CDR3 is TGTGCCAGCAGCTTTGAGGCAGCAAGTATGAACACTGAAGCTTTCTTT. Its translation is CASSFEAASMNTEAFF. The variable domain in full, with the rest retrieved from reference TRBV5-5 and TRBJ1-1, is DAGVTQSPTHLIKTRGQQVTLRCSPISGHKSVSWYQQVLGQGPQFIFQYYEKEERGRGNFPDRFSARQFPNYSSELNVNALLLGDSALYLCASSFEAASMNTEAFFGQGTRLTVV.

V usage is TRBV11-2 and J usage is TRBJ1-5; D unclear. V was trimmed by 5 bases and J by 1 base, leaving 12 bases between them. The CDR3 has 15 residues. The germline gives CDR1 SGHAT, CDR2 FQNNGV. Here the CDR3 reads CASSQEQASNQPQHF. As DNA, the CDR3 is TGTGCCAGCAGCCAGGAGCAGGCCAGCAATCAGCCCCAGCATTTT.

The chain is built from TRBV27 and TRBJ2-3; no reliable D call. The V gene's germline CDR1 is MNHEY and CDR2 SMNVEV (reference sequence). The CDR3 sequence is 12 residues long. V lost 5 bases and J lost 1, with 4 bases in between. CDR3 region: CASSGRTDTQYF. The CDR3 nucleotides are TGTGCCAGCAGTGGACGCACAGATACGCAGTATTTT.

Of note for this clone: At one end, the junction sequence differs from germline, possibly due to a read error. The chain is built from TRBV6-5 and TRBJ1-6; 8 positions match TRBD1. The CDR3 is 15 amino acids. In germline, CDR1 is MNHEY, CDR2 SVGAGI. The CDR3: CASSQRTGYISPLHF. The CDR3 nucleotides are TGTGCCAGCAGTCAAAGGACAGGGTATATTTCACCCCTCCACTTT.

This clone was recorded only once. The V and J genes are TRBV9 and TRBJ1-1; no definite D call. CDR3 length: 14 amino acids. Germline CDR1 and CDR2: SGDLS and YYNGEE. V lost 0 bases, J lost 1 base, and 7 bases lay in between. The CDR3 DNA reads TGTGCCAGCAGCGTAGTGCAACAGAACACTGAAGCTTTCTTT. Its translation is CASSVVQQNTEAFF.

CDR3 protein: CASSFHRSGSYEQYF. The CDR3 nucleotides are TGTGCCAGCAGCTTTCATCGAAGCGGGTCCTACGAGCAGTACTTC. V usage is TRBV7-8 and J usage is TRBJ2-7, with D possibly TRBD2 on 6 matching bases. Trimming took 3 bases from V and 1 from J, leaving 13 bases between them. CDR1 and CDR2 (germline): SGHVS, FQNEAQ. The CDR3 covers 15 residues. Full variable domain (missing parts from reference TRBV7-8 and TRBJ2-7): GAGVSQSPRYKVAKRGQDVALRCDPISGHVSLFWYQQALGQGPEFLTYFQNEAQLDKSGLPSDRFFAERPEGSVSTLKIQRTQQEDSAVYLCASSFHRSGSYEQYFGPGTRLTVT.

The chain carries TRBV19 and TRBJ1-2; perhaps TRBD1 as D (6 bases). Germline CDR1 and CDR2: LNHDA and SQIVND (reference sequence). Trimming removed 6 bases at V and 2 bases at J, with 13 bases between. The CDR3 runs 14 residues. The CDR3 here is CASSLGTGNYGYTF. CDR3 coding DNA: TGTGCCAGTAGCCTCGGCACAGGGAACTATGGCTACACCTTC. Full variable domain (rest looked up from reference TRBV19 and TRBJ1-2): DGGITQSPKYLFRKEGQNVTLSCEQNLNHDAMYWYRQDPGQGLRLIYYSQIVNDFQKGDIAEGYSVSREKKESFPLTVTSAQKNPTAFYLCASSLGTGNYGYTFGSGTRLTVV.

This chain connects TRBV6-5 to TRBJ1-6; D gene uncertain. Germline CDR1 reads MNHEY; CDR2 reads SVGAGI. CDR3 length: 16 residues. V lost 4 bases, J lost 0 bases, and 10 bases lay in between. The DNA for the CDR3 is TGTGCCAGCAGTTGGGTCTTCAGCTCCTATAATTCACCCCTCCACTTT. Translated: CASSWVFSSYNSPLHF.

V and J are TRBV5-3 and TRBJ2-5; D tentatively reads TRBD1 or TRBD2 (5 bases each). TRBV5-3 is known as an ORF, though its function is uncertain. This CDR3 is 16 amino acids long. V lost 0 bases and J lost 4, with 16 bases in between. The CDR3 DNA sequence: TGTGCCAGAAGCTTGGTAAGGGGACCTTGGGGAGAGACCCAGTACTTC. Translation gives CARSLVRGPWGETQYF.

The chain recombines TRBV27 with TRBJ2-7, with TRBD2 as a possible D gene (5 bases). CDR1 and CDR2 from the germline V gene are MNHEY and SMNVEV (reference sequence). The length of the CDR3 is 17 residues. The V end was cut by 3 bases, the J end by 1 base, with 19 bases between. CDR3 residues: CASSLGFVSGWSYEQYF. The CDR3 region has the DNA TGTGCCAGCAGTTTGGGTTTTGTCTCGGGATGGTCCTACGAGCAGTACTTC.

This clone was recorded once. This chain links TRBV11-2 with TRBJ2-5, with 11 bases that match TRBD2. The CDR3 consists of 18 residues. With 5 bases clipped from V and 4 bases from J, the junction kept 15 bases outside the gene matches. Germline lookup yields CDR1 SGHAT and CDR2 FQNNGV. The CDR3 spells CASSPLPGLAAARETQYF. Written as DNA, the CDR3 is TGTGCCAGCAGCCCTCTCCCGGGACTAGCGGCCGCACGAGAGACCCAGTACTTC.

This rearrangement joins TRBV7-2 to TRBJ1-2; no reliable D call. V lost 5 bases to trimming and J lost 10 bases, with 14 bases between them. There are 12 residues in the CDR3. From germline, CDR1 is SGHTA and CDR2 FQGNSA. Written as DNA, the CDR3 is TGTGCCAGCAGCATCGGGGAGAGATCCTACACCTTC. The encoded protein is CASSIGERSYTF.

This chain joins TRBV2 and TRBJ2-7; TRBD1 or TRBD2 may be the D gene (6 bases each). CDR1 SNHLY and CDR2 FYNNEI come from the germline V gene. Trimming took off 2 bases at V and 7 bases at J, with 15 bases between the two ends. The CDR3 is made up of 14 amino acids. CDR3: CASSEWTAAGEQYF. In DNA form, the CDR3 reads TGTGCCAGCAGTGAATGGACAGCCGCGGGGGAGCAGTACTTC. The variable domain in full, completed from reference TRBV2 and TRBJ2-7, reads EPEVTQTPSHQVTQMGQEVILRCVPISNHLYFYWYRQILGQKVEFLVSFYNNEISEKSEIFDDQFSVERPDGSNFTLKIRSTKLEDSAMYFCASSEWTAAGEQYFGPGTRLTVT.

The chain uses TRBV5-1 and TRBJ2-2; tentatively, D is TRBD2 (6 bases). Trimming pared 1 base from V and 0 bases from J, leaving 10 bases between. CDR1 is SGHRS, CDR2 YFSETQ, per germline. This CDR3 spans 16 amino acids. CDR3 bases: TGCGCCAGCAGCTTGCCGCGGGAATCGAACACCGGGGAGCTGTTTTTT. As protein: CASSLPRESNTGELFF.

The rearrangement uses TRBV7-9 and TRBJ2-6; possible D gene TRBD2, 5 bases. V shed 4 bases and J shed 1 base, with 11 bases lying between them. CDR1 is SEHNR, CDR2 FQNEAQ, per germline (reference sequence). This CDR3 has 16 amino acids. For the CDR3, the DNA is TGTGCCAGCAGCTCCGGACTCACGTCTGGGGCCAACGTCCTGACTTTC. It codes for CASSSGLTSGANVLTF.